The text below deals with one TCR beta chain. Its antigen is not known. The data originate from a study of regulatory T cells in long-lasting Graves disease. Arm-PCR with iRepertoire HTBI primers amplified the CDR3 regions for these TCR beta libraries. Per the original data handling: Spanning all samples, the identified segments comprised 62 TRBV and some 15 TRBJ. MiXCR, applied by TCRdb to the multiplex PCR reads, yields one record per CDR3 protein. TCRdb's processing, not the authors', yielded these V and J calls. The repertoire has a few hundred thousand distinct CDR3 sequences, 20% to 25% of them found once; the top ten carry approximately 30%. Noted time point: persistent/refractory GD, antithyroid drugs over 5 years with positive TRAb. Making the TCR library involved RNA that had been extracted from PBMCs. Study conclusions and caveats: Persistent Graves' patients showed a TCR diversity that was lower than that of newly diagnosed ones. Newly diagnosed patients shared about a thousand public clonotypes; persistent patients shared about 2,700.

This clonotype was obtained from a middle-aged woman with Graves disease. The sequencing here drew on peripheral blood mononuclear cells (PBMCs), taken when the disease was refractory, from a patient treated with antithyroid drugs.

The CDR3, as DNA: TGTGCCAGCAGTGAAAGGGGTCGTCAGCCCCAGCATTTT. It encodes CASSERGRQPQHF. The chain uses TRBV6-1 and TRBJ1-5, with D possibly TRBD1 on 5 matching bases. Germline V CDR1 and CDR2: MNHNS, SASEGT. V lost 2 bases to trimming and J lost 6 bases, with 8 bases between them. The CDR3 totals 13 residues.